These 25 T cell receptor beta chains originate from one sample sequenced in a study of T-cell memory formation after mild COVID-19. TCRdb re-derived calls from the 5' RACE reads in MiXCR, one entry per CDR3 protein. The sample lists around 310,000 distinct CDR3 sequences; 15% to 20% were seen once. Sample: PBMCs or a T cell subset sorted from them (not recorded which). All receptors derive from a man younger than 35 who had mild COVID-19 (a few samples of this study predate the infection). Cell type and time point are not known.

V is TRBV5-1 and J is TRBJ1-3; 8 nucleotides agree with TRBD1. Germline values: CDR1 SGHRS, CDR2 YFSETQ. The CDR3 is 15 residues long. Trimming at V came to 0 bases and at J to 7 bases, leaving 6 bases not matched to a gene. The DNA for the CDR3 is TGCGCCAGCAGCTTGGGTGGACAGGGAGGCAACACCATATATTTT. It yields the protein CASSLGGQGGNTIYF.

V and J are TRBV7-2 and TRBJ2-3; TRBD2 matches at 8 bases. Germline CDR1 and CDR2: SGHTA and FQGNSA. Trimming removed 1 base from V and 1 base from J; junction bases left unmatched: 7. This CDR3 is 17 amino acids long. The CDR3 DNA reads as TGTGCCAGCAGCTTAGGATTATATAGCGGGGGCACAGATACGCAGTATTTT. It specifies CASSLGLYSGGTDTQYF.

V gene TRBV6-2 or TRBV6-3 combines with J gene TRBJ2-3; D gene ambiguous. Germline assignment: CDR1 MNHEY and CDR2 SVGEGT. The CDR3 loop spans 14 amino acids. Between the trimmed V and J ends, which lost 2 bases and 0 bases, there was a span of 6 bases. CDR3 in DNA: TGTGCCAGCAGTTACAGGGTTAGCACAGATACGCAGTATTTT. It translates to CASSYRVSTDTQYF.

The V and J genes are TRBV7-9 and TRBJ1-1; 9 positions match TRBD1. V shed 8 bases and J 8 bases; nucleotides not matched to a gene: 12. Germline V CDR1 and CDR2: SEHNR, FQNEAQ (reference sequence). The CDR3 is made up of 14 amino acids. CDR3 bases: TGTGCCAGCGGGGCCCGGGACAGGGTAGGGGAAGCTTTCTTT. It encodes CASGARDRVGEAFF.

The chain uses TRBV11-1 and TRBJ2-6; D is possibly TRBD1 or TRBD2 (5 bases each). Between the trimmed V and J ends, which lost 5 bases and 0 bases, there was a span of 14 bases. There are 17 residues in the CDR3. Germline V gene sequence: CDR1 SGHAT, CDR2 FQDESV (reference sequence). The CDR3 protein is CASSPSGRNSGANVLTF. The CDR3 DNA follows: TGTGCCAGCAGCCCGTCGGGACGGAACTCTGGGGCCAACGTCCTGACTTTC.

As concerns this clonotype: Given a much more abundant clone one base away, this may be a read error. The V and J genes are TRBV4-3 and TRBJ2-7; no firm D call. The CDR3 runs 14 residues. Per germline, CDR1 LGHNA and CDR2 YSLEER. The CDR3: CVSSQDPGSYEQYF. The CDR3 DNA is TGCGTCAGCAGCCAAGACCCTGGATCCTACGAGCAGTACTTC.

This clonotype occurred many times. The V gene is TRBV25-1, the J gene TRBJ2-5, with D possibly TRBD2 on 5 matching bases. Deletions cut 6 bases from V and 5 bases from J, with 13 bases between. The CDR3 sequence is 13 residues long. Looked up from germline, CDR1 is MGHDK and CDR2 is SYGVNS. Here the CDR3 DNA reads TGTGCCAGCAGCGTACGGGGTATGGAGACCCAGTACTTC. Protein sequence: CASSVRGMETQYF.

The chain uses TRBV6-6 and TRBJ1-2, with D perhaps TRBD1 (5 bases). Trimming shortened V by 0 bases and J by 8 bases, and 16 bases separated the two germline ends. From germline, CDR1 is MNHNY and CDR2 SVGAGI (reference sequence). The CDR3 runs 15 residues. The DNA for the CDR3 is TGTGCCAGCAGTTACTCCAAGGGGCCAACGAGGGGCTACACCTTC. Protein: CASSYSKGPTRGYTF.

The chain couples TRBV10-1 to TRBJ2-7; a weak D match, TRBD1 (6 bases). The CDR3 extends over 14 amino acids. The germline gives CDR1 WNHNN, CDR2 SYGVQD (reference sequence). Trimming took 5 bases from V and 0 from J, leaving 11 bases between them. The CDR3 reads CASSKDRFSYEQYF. The DNA of the CDR3 is TGCGCCAGCAGTAAGGACAGATTCTCCTACGAGCAGTACTTC.

V and J are TRBV5-5 and TRBJ1-4; TRBD1 might be the D (5 bases). This CDR3 is 17 amino acids long. V was trimmed by 2 bases and J by 4 bases, leaving 18 bases between them. The germline V gene encodes CDR1 SGHKS and CDR2 YYEKEE (reference sequence). The CDR3 loop reads CASSFRVRQTNNEKLFF. CDR3 in DNA: TGTGCCAGCAGCTTCAGGGTGCGGCAGACTAATAATGAAAAACTGTTTTTT.

The gene calls are TRBV5-1 and TRBJ1-2, with a tentative D call TRBD1 (5 bases). Germline-derived CDR1 and CDR2 are SGHRS and YFSETQ. The CDR3 consists of 14 residues. Trimming stripped 3 bases from V and 5 bases from J, with 14 bases between. In nucleotides, the CDR3 is TGCGCCAGCAGCTGGGGGACGGATGCGTATGGCTACACCTTC. Protein: CASSWGTDAYGYTF.

In its sample, this clonotype was seen a few times. The chain is built from TRBV6-2 or TRBV6-3 and TRBJ2-2, with D possibly being TRBD2 (7 bases). This CDR3 comprises 15 residues. V lost 2 bases and J 5 bases, leaving 12 bases between the germline ends. The germline gives CDR1 MNHEY, CDR2 SVGEGT. In DNA, the CDR3 is TGTGCCAGCAGTTACGGGGGGGCCGAGACCGGGGAGCTGTTTTTT. Its protein product is CASSYGGAETGELFF.

The CDR3 protein is CASSYSAGASYEQYF. The CDR3 DNA is TGTGCCAGCAGTTACTCGGCGGGGGCCTCCTACGAGCAGTACTTC. The chain is built from TRBV6-2 or TRBV6-3 and TRBJ2-7; D is perhaps TRBD2 (7 bases). Germline lookup yields CDR1 MNHEY and CDR2 SVGEGT. Trimming stripped 0 bases from V and 0 bases from J, with 9 bases between. This CDR3 comprises 15 residues.

This clonotype was observed a handful of times. The V gene is TRBV28, the J gene TRBJ1-2, with D perhaps matching TRBD1 (5 bases). Deletions cut 2 bases from V and 8 bases from J, with 12 bases between. This CDR3 has 13 amino acids. Germline loops: CDR1 MDHEN, CDR2 SYDVKM. CDR3 DNA sequence: TGTGCCAGCAGTTTAAATACGCGGGACGGCTACACCTTC. Translation gives CASSLNTRDGYTF.

This clonotype has at least ten counts. The chain is built from TRBV29-1 and TRBJ1-1, with D perhaps TRBD1 (5 bases). The length of the CDR3 is 12 residues. From germline, CDR1 is SQVTM and CDR2 ANQGSEA. Trimming left V 7 bases short and J 1 base short, with 10 bases between. CDR3 sequence: CSGGAGNTEAFF. The DNA of the CDR3 is TGCAGCGGAGGGGCAGGGAACACTGAAGCTTTCTTT. Complete variable domain (other parts from reference TRBV29-1 and TRBJ1-1): SAVISQKPSRDICQRGTSLTIQCQVDSQVTMMFWYRQQPGQSLTLIATANQGSEATYESGFVIDKFPISRPNLTFSTLTVSNMSPEDSSIYLCSGGAGNTEAFFGQGTRLTVV.

This clonotype was observed a handful of times. The rearrangement uses TRBV20-1 and TRBJ1-1; 7 bases line up with TRBD1. The trim removed 6 bases at V and 4 bases at J, leaving 14 bases unmatched. The CDR3 loop spans 15 amino acids. Per the germline V gene, CDR1 is DFQATT and CDR2 is SNEGSKA (reference sequence). CDR3 nucleotide sequence: TGCAGTGCGCGCCACAGGGGACGCTCACTCACTGAAGCTTTCTTT. It encodes CSARHRGRSLTEAFF.

CDR3 in DNA: TGCGCCAGCAGCTCTGACGATACAGGGAAAGAGACCCAGTACTTC. It yields the protein CASSSDDTGKETQYF. The chain uses TRBV5-1 and TRBJ2-5; D may be TRBD1 (6 bases). This CDR3 spans 15 amino acids. Per germline, CDR1 SGHRS and CDR2 YFSETQ. V was trimmed by 3 bases and J by 3 bases, leaving 15 bases between them.

The chain joins TRBV4-1 to TRBJ2-1; maybe TRBD1 (5 bases). CDR3 length equals 14 residues. V gave up 8 bases and J gave up 2 bases, with 13 bases separating them. Germline V gives CDR1 MGHRA, CDR2 YSYEKL. The CDR3 loop is CASRQGATYNEQFF. In DNA form, the CDR3 reads TGCGCCAGCCGACAAGGGGCCACCTACAATGAGCAGTTCTTC.

The V and J genes are TRBV5-4 and TRBJ2-5; 11 bases map to TRBD2. The germline V gene has CDR1 SGHNT and CDR2 YYREEE (reference sequence). There are 16 residues in the CDR3. The V gene end was trimmed by 5 bases and the J gene end by 5 bases; junction bases not matched to a gene: 11. This CDR3 reads CASRSLGSGGAETQYF. The CDR3 bases are TGTGCCAGCAGGAGCTTGGGTAGCGGGGGGGCCGAGACCCAGTACTTC.

This clonotype was counted at least ten times. The V gene is TRBV5-1, the J gene TRBJ2-5; D gene ambiguous. Germline-derived CDR1 and CDR2 are SGHRS and YFSETQ. CDR3 length: 14 residues. Trimming removed 0 bases from V and 4 bases from J, with 10 bases in between. As DNA, the CDR3 is TGCGCCAGCAGCTTGGGTGTCGGGTTAGAGACCCAGTACTTC. This translates into CASSLGVGLETQYF.

This clonotype was counted ten times or more. The chain carries TRBV7-2 and TRBJ2-3, with D hard to call. The V gene's germline CDR1 is SGHTA and CDR2 FQGNSA. There are 13 residues in the CDR3. V was shortened by 1 base and J by 6 bases, with 8 bases between the two germline ends. The DNA of the CDR3 is TGTGCCAGCAGCTTAGGTCTGGGGGATACGCAGTATTTT. Translating it yields CASSLGLGDTQYF.

This clonotype showed up just a few times. CDR3 DNA sequence: TGTGCCAGCAGCGGGAGTCAGCGGGGAAACTACGAGCAGTACGTC. Translated: CASSGSQRGNYEQYV. The chain links TRBV9 to TRBJ2-7; 7 bases are a match to TRBD2. The V and J ends lost 3 bases and 3 bases, in that order; junction bases with no gene match: 9. CDR1 is SGDLS and CDR2 is YYNGEE in the germline V gene. This CDR3 is built from 15 residues.

V usage is TRBV18 and J usage is TRBJ2-6, with D possibly TRBD2 on 7 matching bases. Germline V gene lookup returns CDR1 KGHSH and CDR2 LQKENI. This CDR3 region has 18 residues. V was cut by 1 base and J by 0 bases, with 13 bases left in between. The CDR3 is CASSPLAGDYSGANVLTF. The DNA of the CDR3 is TGTGCCAGCTCACCACTGGCAGGGGACTACTCTGGGGCCAACGTCCTGACTTTC.

The chain uses TRBV7-2 and TRBJ2-1; D gene ambiguous. In germline, CDR1 is SGHTA, CDR2 FQGNSA. V was trimmed by 4 bases and J by 1 base, leaving 5 bases between them. This CDR3 spans 13 amino acids. CDR3 residues: CASSYVSYNEQFF. CDR3 DNA: TGTGCCAGCAGCTACGTGTCCTACAATGAGCAGTTCTTC.

On this clonotype: One junction end disagrees with the germline gene, perhaps due to a read error. The V gene is TRBV5-1, the J gene TRBJ2-7; TRBD2 matches at 10 bases. The CDR3 is 16 amino acids. Germline values: CDR1 SGHRS, CDR2 YFSETQ. CDR3 in amino acids: CASSLEVSGGYYELYF. CDR3 DNA: TGCGCCAGCAGCTTGGAGGTTAGCGGGGGGTACTACGAGCTGTACTTC.